This T cell receptor beta chain was obtained from a study of shared clonotypes between healthy human individuals. In its sample, this clone was seen once. What it binds is unknown. Study conclusions and caveats: Sampling involved blood alone; tissue repertoires likely differ.

The CDR3 has 13 residues. Germline assignment: CDR1 SEHNR and CDR2 FQNEAQ (reference sequence). The V and J ends lost 1 base and 10 bases, in that order; junction bases with no gene match: 5. This table comes from immunoSEQ multiplex PCR, and its TCRdb copy is limited to in-frame clones, with some not included. The sample holds about 1.5 million clones, about 98% seen once. Sequenced input: naive CD4+ T cells sorted from blood. The subset denotes: CD45RA+ positively selected. V is TRBV7-9 and J is TRBJ1-2; 8 positions agree with TRBD1. This TCR was recovered from a man aged 25-45 years in good health. This chain's CDR3 is CASSLVPGGIYTF. CDR3 coding DNA: TGTGCCAGCAGCTTAGTTCCAGGGGGCATCTACACCTTC.